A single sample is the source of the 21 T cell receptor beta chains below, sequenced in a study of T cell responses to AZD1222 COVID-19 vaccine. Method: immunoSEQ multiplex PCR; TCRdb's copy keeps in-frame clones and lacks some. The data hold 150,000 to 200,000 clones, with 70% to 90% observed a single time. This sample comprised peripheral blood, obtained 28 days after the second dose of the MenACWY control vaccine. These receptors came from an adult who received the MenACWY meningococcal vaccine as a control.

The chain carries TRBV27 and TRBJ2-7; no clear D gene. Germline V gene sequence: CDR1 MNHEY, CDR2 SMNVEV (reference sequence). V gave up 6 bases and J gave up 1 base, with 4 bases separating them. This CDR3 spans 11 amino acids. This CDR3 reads CASSTSYEQYF. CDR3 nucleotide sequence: TGTGCCAGCAGCACTTCCTACGAGCAGTACTTC.

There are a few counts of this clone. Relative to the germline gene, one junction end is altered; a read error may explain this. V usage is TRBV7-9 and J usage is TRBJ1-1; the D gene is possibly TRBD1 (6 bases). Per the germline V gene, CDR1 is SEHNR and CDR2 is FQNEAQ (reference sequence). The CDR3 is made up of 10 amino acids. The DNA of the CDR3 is TGTGCCAGCAGCCCAGACAGGCCCCATTTT. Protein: CASSPDRPHF.

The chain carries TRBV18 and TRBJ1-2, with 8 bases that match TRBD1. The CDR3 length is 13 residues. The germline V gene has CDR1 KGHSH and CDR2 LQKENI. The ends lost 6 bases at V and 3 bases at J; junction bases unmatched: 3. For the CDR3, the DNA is TGTGCCAGCTCTCAGGACAGGGACTATGGCTACACCTTC. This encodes CASSQDRDYGYTF.

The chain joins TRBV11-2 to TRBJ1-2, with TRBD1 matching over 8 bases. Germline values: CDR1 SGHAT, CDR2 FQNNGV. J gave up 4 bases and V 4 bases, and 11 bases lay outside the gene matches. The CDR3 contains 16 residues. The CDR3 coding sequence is TGTGCCAGCAGCTCCTATAGACAGGGGCGATCCTATGGCTACACCTTC. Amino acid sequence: CASSSYRQGRSYGYTF.

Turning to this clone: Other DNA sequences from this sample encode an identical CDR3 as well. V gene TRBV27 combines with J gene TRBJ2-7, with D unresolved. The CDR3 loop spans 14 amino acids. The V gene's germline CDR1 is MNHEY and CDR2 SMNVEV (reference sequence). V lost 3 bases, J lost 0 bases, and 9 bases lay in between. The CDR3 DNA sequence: TGTGCCAGCAGTTTTTCAGGATCCTCCTACGAGCAGTACTTC. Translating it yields CASSFSGSSYEQYF.

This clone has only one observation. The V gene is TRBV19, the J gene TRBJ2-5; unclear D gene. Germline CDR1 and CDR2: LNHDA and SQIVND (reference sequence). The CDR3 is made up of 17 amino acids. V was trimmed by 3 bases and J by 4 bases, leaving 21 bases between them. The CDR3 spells CASSISGVRRAPETQYF. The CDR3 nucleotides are TGTGCCAGTAGTATCTCCGGAGTCCGACGAGCTCCAGAGACCCAGTACTTC.

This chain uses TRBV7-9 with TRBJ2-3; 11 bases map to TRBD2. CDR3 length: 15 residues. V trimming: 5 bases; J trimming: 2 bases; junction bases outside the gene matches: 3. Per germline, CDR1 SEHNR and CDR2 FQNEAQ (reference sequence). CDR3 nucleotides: TGTGCCAGCAGCATTAGCGGGAGGGTCACAGATACGCAGTATTTT. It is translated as CASSISGRVTDTQYF.

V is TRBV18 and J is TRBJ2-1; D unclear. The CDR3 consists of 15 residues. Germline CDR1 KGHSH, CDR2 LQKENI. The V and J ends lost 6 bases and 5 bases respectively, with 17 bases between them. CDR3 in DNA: TGTGCCAGCTCGACCCTGAGAGCTTTAGACAATGAGCAGTTCTTC. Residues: CASSTLRALDNEQFF.

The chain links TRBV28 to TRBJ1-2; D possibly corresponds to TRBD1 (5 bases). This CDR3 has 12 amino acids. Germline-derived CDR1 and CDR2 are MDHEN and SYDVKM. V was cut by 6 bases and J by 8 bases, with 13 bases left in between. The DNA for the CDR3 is TGTGCCAGCAGCCGAGCGGGGACCGGCTACACCTTC. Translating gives CASSRAGTGYTF.

CDR3 nucleotide sequence: TGTGCCAGCAGCCCATATCGGTCCGAACACATAAGCACAGATACGCAGTATTTT. Amino acid sequence: CASSPYRSEHISTDTQYF. The chain recombines TRBV5-6 with TRBJ2-3; unclear D gene. V lost 4 bases and J 0 bases, leaving 21 bases between the germline ends. Germline V CDR1 and CDR2: SGHDT, YYEEEE. The CDR3 sequence is 18 residues long. The variable domain in full, with the rest retrieved from reference TRBV5-6 and TRBJ2-3, is DAGVTQSPTHLIKTRGQQVTLRCSPKSGHDTVSWYQQALGQGPQFIFQYYEEEERQRGNFPDRFSGHQFPNYSSELNVNALLLGDSALYLCASSPYRSEHISTDTQYFGPGTRLTVL.

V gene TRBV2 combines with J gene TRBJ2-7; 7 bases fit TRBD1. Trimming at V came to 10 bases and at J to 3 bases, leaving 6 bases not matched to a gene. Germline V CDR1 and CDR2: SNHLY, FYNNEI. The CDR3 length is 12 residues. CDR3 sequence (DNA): TGTGCCACCTCGGGACAGATCTACGAGCAGTACTTC. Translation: CATSGQIYEQYF. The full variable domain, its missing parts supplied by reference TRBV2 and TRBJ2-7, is EPEVTQTPSHQVTQMGQEVILRCVPISNHLYFYWYRQILGQKVEFLVSFYNNEISEKSEIFDDQFSVERPDGSNFTLKIRSTKLEDSAMYFCATSGQIYEQYFGPGTRLTVT.

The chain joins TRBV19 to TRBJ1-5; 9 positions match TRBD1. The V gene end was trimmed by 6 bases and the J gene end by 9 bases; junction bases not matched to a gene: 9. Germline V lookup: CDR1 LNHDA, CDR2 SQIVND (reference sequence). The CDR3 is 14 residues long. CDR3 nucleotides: TGTGCCAGTAGAACGGACAGGGGCCTTGGGCCCCAGCATTTT. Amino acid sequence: CASRTDRGLGPQHF.

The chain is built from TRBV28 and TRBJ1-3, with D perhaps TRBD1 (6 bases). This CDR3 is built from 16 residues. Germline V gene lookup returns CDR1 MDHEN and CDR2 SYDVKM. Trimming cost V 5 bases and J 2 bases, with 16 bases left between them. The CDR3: CASSLPDRPPGNTIYF. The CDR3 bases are TGTGCCAGCAGTCTACCCGACAGGCCGCCTGGAAACACCATATATTTT.

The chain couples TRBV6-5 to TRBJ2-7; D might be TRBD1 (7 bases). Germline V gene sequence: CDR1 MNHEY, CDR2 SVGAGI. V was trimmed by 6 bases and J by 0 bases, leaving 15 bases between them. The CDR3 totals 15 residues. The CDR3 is CASRESGGFSYEQYF. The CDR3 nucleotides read TGTGCCAGCAGGGAGTCAGGGGGGTTCTCCTACGAGCAGTACTTC.

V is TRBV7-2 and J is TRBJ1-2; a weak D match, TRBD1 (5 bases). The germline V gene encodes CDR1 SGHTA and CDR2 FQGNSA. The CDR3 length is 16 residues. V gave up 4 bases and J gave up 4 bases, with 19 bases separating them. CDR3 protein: CASSYGTAFGPYGYTF. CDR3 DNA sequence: TGTGCCAGCAGCTACGGGACGGCGTTCGGTCCCTATGGCTACACCTTC. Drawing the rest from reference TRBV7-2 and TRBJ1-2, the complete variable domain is GAGVSQSPSNKVTEKGKDVELRCDPISGHTALYWYRQSLGQGLEFLIYFQGNSAPDKSGLPSDRFSAERTGGSVSTLTIQRTQQEDSAVYLCASSYGTAFGPYGYTFGSGTRLTVV.

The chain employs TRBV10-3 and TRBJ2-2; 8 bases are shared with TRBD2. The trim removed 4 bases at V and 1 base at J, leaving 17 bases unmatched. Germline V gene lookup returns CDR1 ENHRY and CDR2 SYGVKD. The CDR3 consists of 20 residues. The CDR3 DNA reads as TGTGCCATCAGTGGAACCCACAGCGGGAGAAAAGTTAGGAACACCGGGGAGCTGTTTTTT. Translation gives CAISGTHSGRKVRNTGELFF.

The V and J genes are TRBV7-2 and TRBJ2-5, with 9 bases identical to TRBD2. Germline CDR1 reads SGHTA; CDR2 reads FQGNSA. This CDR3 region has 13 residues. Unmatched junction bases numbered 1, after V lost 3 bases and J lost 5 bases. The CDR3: CASSFAGGETQYF. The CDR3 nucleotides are TGTGCCAGCAGCTTCGCGGGAGGGGAGACCCAGTACTTC.

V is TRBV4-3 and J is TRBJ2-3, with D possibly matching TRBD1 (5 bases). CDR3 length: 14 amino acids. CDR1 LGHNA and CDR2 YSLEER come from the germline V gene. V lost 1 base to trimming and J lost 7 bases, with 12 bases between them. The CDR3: CASSQAAGANTQYF. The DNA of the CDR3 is TGCGCCAGCAGCCAAGCCGCTGGGGCAAATACGCAGTATTTT.

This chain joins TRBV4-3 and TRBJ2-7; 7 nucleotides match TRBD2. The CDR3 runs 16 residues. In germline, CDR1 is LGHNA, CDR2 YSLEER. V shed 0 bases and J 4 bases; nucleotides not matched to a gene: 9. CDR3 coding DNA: TGCGCCAGCAGCCAAGATCTTCGGGAGGCTCCTTACGAGCAGTACTTC. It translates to CASSQDLREAPYEQYF.

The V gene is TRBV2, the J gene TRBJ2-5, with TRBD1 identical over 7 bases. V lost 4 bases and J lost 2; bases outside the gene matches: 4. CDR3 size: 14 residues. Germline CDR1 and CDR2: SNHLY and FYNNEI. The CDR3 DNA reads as TGTGCCAGCAGTGTACTCAGGGGGCAAGAGACCCAGTACTTC. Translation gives CASSVLRGQETQYF.

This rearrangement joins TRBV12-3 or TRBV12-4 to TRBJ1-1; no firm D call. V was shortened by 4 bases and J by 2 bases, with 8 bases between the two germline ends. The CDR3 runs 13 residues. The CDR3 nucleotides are TGTGCCAGCAGTTATAACAGCAACACTGAAGCTTTCTTT. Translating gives CASSYNSNTEAFF.